Included here is one TCR beta chain sequence, with context. TCRdb reanalysed the 5' RACE reads using MiXCR and keeps one entry per CDR3 protein. The sample yields hundreds of thousands of distinct CDR3 sequences, roughly 22% seen once. CDR3 length: 18 residues. Trimming cost V 0 bases and J 2 bases, with 20 bases left between them. The germline CDR1 and CDR2 sequences are DFQATT and SNEGSKA (reference sequence). This entry comes from a study of CD8 T cells in ankylosing spondylitis. The TCR originated in a male donor with ankylosing spondylitis or in good health (not recorded which). This chain joins TRBV20-1 and TRBJ2-1, with D tentatively TRBD2 (6 bases). The specimen sequenced was blood, either unsorted or a sorted T cell fraction (not recorded which). The CDR3 bases are TGCAGTGCTAGAGATCCCTTTGAGCGGGCGAACACCTACAATGAGCAGTTCTTC. Amino acid sequence: CSARDPFERANTYNEQFF.